Below, one T cell receptor beta chain is given with its context. Its antigen is undetermined. This specimen comes from a study of T cell responses to AZD1222 COVID-19 vaccine. The wider study: Second-dose intervals of approximately 4 or approximately 12 weeks were pooled. Study-level points and caveats: None of the repertoires were sampled until the peak T cell response had passed.

Produced via immunoSEQ multiplex PCR; TCRdb's table is partial and in-frame only. The sample includes some 150,000 clones, 85% to 95% of them seen just once. V lost 7 bases and J 3 bases, leaving 16 bases between the germline ends. CDR3 length equals 15 residues. Germline V lookup: CDR1 SNHLY, CDR2 FYNNEI. Sequencing was performed on peripheral blood, taken on day 0 of AZD1222 vaccination. The chain recombines TRBV2 with TRBJ1-5; D is unclear. The receptor was isolated from an adult in good health. The CDR3 coding sequence is TGTGCCAGCACAGGAGAGGGTCGATCCAATCAGCCCCAGCATTTT. Its translation: CASTGEGRSNQPQHF.